Below, one TCR beta chain is given with its context. Its specificity is not known. The data are from a study of T cells in Graves' hyperthyroidism and ophthalmopathy. Findings and caveats of the study: A model built on 13 V-J features separated ophthalmopathy from stable hyperthyroidism.

Patients aged 18 to 65 had newly diagnosed hyperthyroidism that had lasted under 2 months. Clinicians diagnosed patients from clinical symptoms, serum thyroxine and TRAb, thyroid ultrasound and orbital computed tomography. At first hyperthyroidism diagnosis, before any ophthalmopathy symptoms, the blood sample was collected. Researchers took RNA transcripts and amplified the TCR beta CDR3 regions from them. HTBI primers drove first-round RT-PCR of the TCR CDR3. TCRdb reanalysed the multiplex PCR reads using MiXCR and keeps one entry per CDR3 protein. The repertoire consists of 300,000 to 450,000 distinct CDR3 sequences, with roughly a sixth occurring once and the leading ten covering approximately 33%. The sample comprised blood. The receptor was isolated from a young woman with Graves' hyperthyroidism that later progressed to Graves' ophthalmopathy.

CDR3: CASRATSSHNEQFF. CDR3 bases: TGCGCCAGCAGAGCGACTAGTTCCCACAATGAGCAGTTCTTC. The chain links TRBV5-1 to TRBJ2-1; maybe TRBD2 (6 bases). Germline lookup yields CDR1 SGHRS and CDR2 YFSETQ. CDR3 length equals 14 residues. V gave up 5 bases and J gave up 5 bases, with 14 bases separating them.